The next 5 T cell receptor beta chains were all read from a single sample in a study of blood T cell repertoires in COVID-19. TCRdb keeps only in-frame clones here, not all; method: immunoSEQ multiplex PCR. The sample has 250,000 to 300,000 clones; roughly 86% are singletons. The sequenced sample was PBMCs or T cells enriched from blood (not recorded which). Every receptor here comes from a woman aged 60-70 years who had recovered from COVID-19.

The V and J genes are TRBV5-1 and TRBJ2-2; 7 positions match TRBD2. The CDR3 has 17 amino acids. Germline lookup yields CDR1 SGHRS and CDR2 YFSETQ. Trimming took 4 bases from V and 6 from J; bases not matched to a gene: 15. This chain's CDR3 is CASSRTGVRLAAGELFF. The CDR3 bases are TGCGCCAGCAGCCGTACTGGTGTTCGACTAGCAGCCGGGGAGCTGTTTTTT.

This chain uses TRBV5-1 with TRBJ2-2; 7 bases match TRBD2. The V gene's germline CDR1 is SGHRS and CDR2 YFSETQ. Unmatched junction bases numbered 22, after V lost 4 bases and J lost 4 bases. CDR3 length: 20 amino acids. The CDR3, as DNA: TGCGCCAGCAGCATGACTCACGTCCTAGCGGTTCCGCCCGGCACCGGGGAGCTGTTTTTT. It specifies CASSMTHVLAVPPGTGELFF.

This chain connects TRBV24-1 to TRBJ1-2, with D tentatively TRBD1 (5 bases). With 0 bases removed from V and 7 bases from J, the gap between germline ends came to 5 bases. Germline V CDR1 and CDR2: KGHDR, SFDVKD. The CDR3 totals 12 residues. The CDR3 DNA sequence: TGTGCCACCAGTGATTTGCAGGGTGGCTACACCTTC. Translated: CATSDLQGGYTF.

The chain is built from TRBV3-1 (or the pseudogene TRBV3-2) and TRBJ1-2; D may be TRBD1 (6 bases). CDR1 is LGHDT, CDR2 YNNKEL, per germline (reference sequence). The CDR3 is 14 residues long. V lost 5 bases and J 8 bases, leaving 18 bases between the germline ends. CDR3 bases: TGTGCCAGCAGCACACAACAGGGAGTCTACGGCTACACCTTC. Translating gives CASSTQQGVYGYTF.

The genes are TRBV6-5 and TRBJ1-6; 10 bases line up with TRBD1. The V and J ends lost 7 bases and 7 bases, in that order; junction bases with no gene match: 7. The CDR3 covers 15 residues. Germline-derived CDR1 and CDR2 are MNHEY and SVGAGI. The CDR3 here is CASTSAGQGNSPLHF. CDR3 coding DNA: TGTGCCAGCACCTCGGCGGGACAGGGGAATTCACCCCTCCACTTT.